Following are 3 T cell receptor beta chains from one sample sequenced in a study of blood T cell repertoires in COVID-19. Clones were read by immunoSEQ multiplex PCR, and TCRdb kept only the in-frame ones, dropping some. The sample has roughly 50,000 clones; about 88% are singletons. Sequenced: peripheral blood. These receptor sequences come from a human donor with active COVID-19. The donor label of this sample is uncertain.

The chain links TRBV4-3 to TRBJ1-5, with D possibly being TRBD1 (6 bases). The CDR3 has 15 amino acids. Germline V gene data show CDR1 as LGHNA and CDR2 as YSLEER. The V end lost 0 bases, the J end lost 6 bases, and 12 bases lay between the germline ends. DNA for the CDR3: TGCGCCAGCAGCCAAGATCTGGGGGCGCTTCAGCCCCAGCATTTT. Translating it yields CASSQDLGALQPQHF.

The J gene is TRBJ2-3, the V gene TRBV7-2; D is unclear. The germline gives CDR1 SGHTA, CDR2 FQGNSA. Trimming stripped 5 bases from V and 6 bases from J, with 15 bases between. The CDR3 spans 14 residues. The CDR3 sequence is CASSTALPGDTQYF. Here the CDR3 DNA reads TGTGCCAGCAGCACCGCTTTACCCGGGGATACGCAGTATTTT.

CDR3 in DNA: TGTGCCAGCTCACTTGCGACAAATAATTCACCCCTCCACTTT. It translates to CASSLATNNSPLHF. The rearrangement links TRBV18 to TRBJ1-6, with no clear D. Trimming removed 4 bases at V and 5 bases at J, with 9 bases between. The CDR3 consists of 14 residues. Germline CDR1 is KGHSH and CDR2 is LQKENI.